This T cell receptor beta chain was identified during a study of T cell responses to AZD1222 COVID-19 vaccine. Overall study findings and caveats: Nearly half of spike-specific TCRs reportedly target variant regions that are unmutated in the B.1.351 and B.1.1.7 variants. Two doses of AZD1222 preceded a rise in Spike-specific TCR breadth and depth.

The CDR3 length is 16 residues. Between the trimmed V and J ends, which lost 4 bases and 4 bases, there was a span of 19 bases. Germline lookup yields CDR1 SEHNR and CDR2 FQNEAQ (reference sequence). Using immunoSEQ multiplex PCR, the repertoire was profiled, and TCRdb retains in-frame clones only, with some absent. The sample carries roughly 150,000 clones, less than 95% recorded once. For this clone: Its target is not known.

This specimen was peripheral blood, taken 28 days after the second AZD1222 dose. The receptor's source is an adult who received the AZD1222 COVID-19 vaccine. This rearrangement joins TRBV7-9 to TRBJ1-2, with D possibly being TRBD1 (5 bases). CDR3 region: CASSSSIVGRAYGYTF. CDR3 coding DNA: TGTGCCAGCAGCTCTAGCATAGTTGGCAGGGCCTATGGCTACACCTTC.